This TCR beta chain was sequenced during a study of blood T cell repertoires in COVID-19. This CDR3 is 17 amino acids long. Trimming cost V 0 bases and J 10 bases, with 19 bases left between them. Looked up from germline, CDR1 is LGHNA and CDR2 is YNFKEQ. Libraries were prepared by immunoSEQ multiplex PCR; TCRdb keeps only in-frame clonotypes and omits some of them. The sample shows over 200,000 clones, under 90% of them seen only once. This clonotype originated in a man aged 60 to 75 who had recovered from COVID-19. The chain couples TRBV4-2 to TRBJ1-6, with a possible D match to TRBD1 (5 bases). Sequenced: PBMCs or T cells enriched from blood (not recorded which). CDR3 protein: CASSQDAAGPPQSPLHF. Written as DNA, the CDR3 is TGTGCCAGCAGCCAAGACGCTGCGGGACCCCCACAGTCACCCCTCCACTTT.